The clone carrying this T cell receptor beta chain was observed a handful of times. Antigen: not known. General study points: Tumor Tregs overlapped most with tumor, then blood, naive CD4+ cells.

CDR1 is SGHAT and CDR2 is FQDESV in the germline V gene (reference sequence). The V end was cut by 2 bases, the J end by 2 bases, with 9 bases between. The CDR3 runs to 14 residues. A single record per CDR3 protein comes from TCRdb applying MiXCR to the 5' RACE reads. The top ten clones hold roughly 3.2% of a sample with some 5,000 distinct CDR3 sequences, about 70% of them seen once. The V gene is TRBV11-1, the J gene TRBJ2-5; no firm D call. The sample was naive CD4+ T cells sorted from blood. Subset noted: naive CD4+ T cells, CD4+CD45RA+CD25-. This clonotype originated in a female donor with breast cancer. This CDR3 is CASSLSPGQETQYF. The CDR3, as DNA: TGTGCCAGCAGCTTATCCCCCGGACAAGAGACCCAGTACTTC.